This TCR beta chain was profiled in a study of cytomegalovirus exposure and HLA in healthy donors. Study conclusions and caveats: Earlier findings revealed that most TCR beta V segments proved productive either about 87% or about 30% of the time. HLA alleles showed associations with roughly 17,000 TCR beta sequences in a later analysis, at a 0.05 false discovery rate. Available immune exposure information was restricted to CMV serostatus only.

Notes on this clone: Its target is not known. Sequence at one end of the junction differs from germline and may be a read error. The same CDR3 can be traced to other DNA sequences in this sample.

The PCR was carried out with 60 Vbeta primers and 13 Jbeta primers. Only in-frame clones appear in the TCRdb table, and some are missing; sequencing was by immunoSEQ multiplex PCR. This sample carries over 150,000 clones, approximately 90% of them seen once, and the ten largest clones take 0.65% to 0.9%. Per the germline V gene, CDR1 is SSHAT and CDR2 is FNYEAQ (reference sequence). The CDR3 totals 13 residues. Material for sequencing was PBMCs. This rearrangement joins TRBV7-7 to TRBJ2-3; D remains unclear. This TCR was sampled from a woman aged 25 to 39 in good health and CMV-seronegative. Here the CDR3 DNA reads TGTGCCAGCAGCTCCGCAAGCGCAGAGACGCAATATTTT. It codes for CASSSASAETQYF.